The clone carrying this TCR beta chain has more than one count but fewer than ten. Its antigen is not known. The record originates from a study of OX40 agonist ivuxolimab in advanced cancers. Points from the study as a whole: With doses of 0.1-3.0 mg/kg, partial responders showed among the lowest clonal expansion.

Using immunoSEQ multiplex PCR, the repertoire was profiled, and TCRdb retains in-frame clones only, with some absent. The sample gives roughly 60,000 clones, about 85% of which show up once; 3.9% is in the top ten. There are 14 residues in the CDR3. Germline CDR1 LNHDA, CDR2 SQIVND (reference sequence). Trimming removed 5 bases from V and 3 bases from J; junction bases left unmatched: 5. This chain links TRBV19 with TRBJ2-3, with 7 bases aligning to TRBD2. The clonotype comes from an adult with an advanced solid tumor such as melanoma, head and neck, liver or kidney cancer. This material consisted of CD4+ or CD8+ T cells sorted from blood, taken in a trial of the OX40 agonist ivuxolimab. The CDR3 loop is CASSGGGGTDTQYF. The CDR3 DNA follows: TGTGCCAGTAGTGGCGGGGGAGGGACAGATACGCAGTATTTT.